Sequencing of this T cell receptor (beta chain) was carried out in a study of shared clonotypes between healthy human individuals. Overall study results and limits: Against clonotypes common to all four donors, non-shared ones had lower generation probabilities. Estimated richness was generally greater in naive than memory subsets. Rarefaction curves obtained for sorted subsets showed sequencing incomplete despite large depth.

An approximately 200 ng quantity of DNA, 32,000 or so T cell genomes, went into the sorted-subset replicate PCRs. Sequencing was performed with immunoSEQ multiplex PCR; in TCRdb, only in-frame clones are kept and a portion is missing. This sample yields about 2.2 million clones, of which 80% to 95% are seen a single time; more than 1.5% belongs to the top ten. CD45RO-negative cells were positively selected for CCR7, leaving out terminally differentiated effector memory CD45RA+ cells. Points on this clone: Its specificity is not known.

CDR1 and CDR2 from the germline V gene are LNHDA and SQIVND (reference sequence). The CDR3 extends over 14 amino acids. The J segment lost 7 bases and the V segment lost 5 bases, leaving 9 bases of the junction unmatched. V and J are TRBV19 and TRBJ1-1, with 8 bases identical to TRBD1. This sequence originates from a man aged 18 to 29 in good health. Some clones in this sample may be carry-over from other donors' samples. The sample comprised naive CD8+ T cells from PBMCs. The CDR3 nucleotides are TGTGCCAGTAGTGTGAGGACAGGGAGATTTGAAGCTTTCTTT. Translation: CASSVRTGRFEAFF.